This T cell receptor (beta chain) was sequenced in a study of blood T cell repertoires in COVID-19. The wider study: There were acute and convalescent COVID-19 samples, and they came from the United States, Italy and Spain.

TCRdb keeps only in-frame clones here, not all; method: immunoSEQ multiplex PCR. Of 190,000 or so clones in the sample, roughly four fifths are singletons; the top ten hold over 9.5%. Trimming took 1 base from V and 4 from J, leaving 13 bases between them. CDR1 LGHNA and CDR2 YNFKEQ come from the germline V gene. This CDR3 comprises 15 residues. Participants' own reports of clinical history determined their cohort assignment. Resolution of symptoms, clearance, or two negative PCRs was present in recovered Cohort 3 donors. This sequence originates from a man aged 35 to 55 who had recovered from COVID-19. The gene calls are TRBV4-2 and TRBJ1-2; D not certain. Sequenced: PBMCs or T cells enriched from blood (not recorded which). The chain's CDR3 is CASSQAEGLGYGYTF. CDR3 bases: TGTGCCAGCAGCCAAGCCGAGGGTTTGGGCTATGGCTACACCTTC.